The 18 T cell receptor beta chains reported below all come from one sample, sequenced in a study of spatial heterogeneity in lung cancer. Overall study findings and caveats: Counts of expanded intratumoral alpha and beta TCRs tracked tumor mutation counts.

This sample's time point: sample taken at primary tumor resection. TCRdb reprocessed the 5' RACE reads via MiXCR and lists one record per CDR3 protein. The table shows around 15,000 distinct CDR3 sequences, with approximately 7% occurring only once. No antigen has been assigned to these receptors. The material was lung tumor tissue, obtained at surgery. The source is a female donor with early-stage non-small cell lung cancer.

This clonotype was counted at least ten times. The chain employs TRBV7-2 and TRBJ1-5; D may be TRBD1 (6 bases). The CDR3 contains 16 residues. Germline CDR1 reads SGHTA; CDR2 reads FQGNSA. Trimming removed 5 bases at V and 1 base at J, with 15 bases between. The CDR3 nucleotides are TGTGCCAGCAGCCTAAACAGGGATCTAAGCAATCAGCCCCAGCATTTT. Its translation: CASSLNRDLSNQPQHF.

The chain links TRBV6-1 to TRBJ1-5, with 8 nucleotides matching TRBD1. V shed 2 bases, J shed 4 bases, and the junction held 10 bases outside the gene matches. The CDR3 spans 17 residues. CDR1 is MNHNS and CDR2 is SASEGT in the germline V gene. CDR3 sequence: CASSEMAGGDPNQPQHF. CDR3 nucleotide sequence: TGTGCCAGCAGTGAAATGGCAGGGGGCGATCCTAATCAGCCCCAGCATTTT.

This clonotype has more than one count but fewer than ten. The CDR3 loop reads CASSPLRGPSEGGYTF. The CDR3 DNA sequence: TGTGCCAGCAGCCCACTTCGCGGACCTTCAGAGGGGGGCTACACCTTC. This chain links TRBV7-8 with TRBJ1-2, with a possible D match to TRBD1 (5 bases). This CDR3 is built from 16 residues. Per germline, CDR1 SGHVS and CDR2 FQNEAQ. Trimming removed 5 bases at V and 8 bases at J, with 24 bases between.

This clonotype came up many times. The rearrangement uses TRBV20-1 and TRBJ2-7, with D hard to call. V lost 3 bases to trimming and J lost 2 bases, with 11 bases between them. Germline CDR1 reads DFQATT; CDR2 reads SNEGSKA (reference sequence). The CDR3 extends over 13 amino acids. CDR3 amino acids: CSASRQHPYEQYF. The CDR3 DNA is TGCAGTGCTAGTAGGCAGCACCCCTACGAGCAGTACTTC.

This clonotype was detected many times. The chain joins TRBV27 to TRBJ2-5; 10 bases align to TRBD1. Germline trimming cut 2 bases from V and 0 bases from J; bases unmatched to any gene: 9. From germline, CDR1 is MNHEY and CDR2 SMNVEV (reference sequence). The CDR3 has 18 amino acids. For the CDR3, the DNA is TGTGCCAGCAGTTTAGTTGGGGACAGGGGAGGAAACCAAGAGACCCAGTACTTC. Protein product: CASSLVGDRGGNQETQYF.

This clonotype was seen at least ten times. The V and J genes are TRBV5-1 and TRBJ1-1; D remains ambiguous. The CDR3 runs to 14 residues. Germline lookup yields CDR1 SGHRS and CDR2 YFSETQ. The germline V and J ends were trimmed by 1 base and 3 bases, with 10 bases remaining between them. The CDR3 DNA is TGCGCCAGCAGCTTGTCGACCATGGACACTGAAGCTTTCTTT. Translated: CASSLSTMDTEAFF.

Many counts were recorded for this clonotype. The chain links TRBV5-1 to TRBJ2-1, with 13 bases identical to TRBD2. After removal of 1 base from V and 5 bases from J, the junction contained 9 bases not matched to a gene. The germline V gene has CDR1 SGHRS and CDR2 YFSETQ. CDR3 length: 18 residues. CDR3 protein: CASSLNPSLAGGNNEQFF. DNA for the CDR3: TGCGCCAGCAGCTTGAATCCTTCACTAGCGGGGGGGAACAATGAGCAGTTCTTC.

This clonotype is labeled as medium-sized. The V gene is TRBV27, the J gene TRBJ2-3, with 11 positions matching TRBD2. The length of the CDR3 is 13 residues. CDR1 MNHEY and CDR2 SMNVEV come from the germline V gene (reference sequence). The ends lost 8 bases at V and 6 bases at J; junction bases unmatched: 4. CDR3 region: CASGRTSGDTQYF. As DNA, the CDR3 is TGTGCCAGCGGCAGGACTAGCGGGGATACGCAGTATTTT.

J is TRBJ1-6 and V is TRBV28; no clear D. Germline V gene lookup returns CDR1 MDHEN and CDR2 SYDVKM. The V and J ends lost 3 bases and 7 bases respectively, with 16 bases between them. This CDR3 is 16 amino acids long. CDR3 in amino acids: CASSFRRKTGNSPLHF. Here the CDR3 DNA reads TGTGCCAGCAGTTTCCGGAGGAAGACGGGAAATTCACCCCTCCACTTT. Drawing the rest from reference TRBV28 and TRBJ1-6, the complete variable domain is DVKVTQSSRYLVKRTGEKVFLECVQDMDHENMFWYRQDPGLGLRLIYFSYDVKMKEKGDIPEGYSVSREKKERFSLILESASTNQTSMYLCASSFRRKTGNSPLHFGNGTRLTVT.

This clonotype was counted ten times or more. The chain couples TRBV10-3 to TRBJ1-5; D ambiguous. Trimming shortened V by 8 bases and J by 2 bases, and 10 bases separated the two germline ends. Per the germline V gene, CDR1 is ENHRY and CDR2 is SYGVKD. The CDR3 sequence is 13 residues long. The CDR3 region is CAIAVAGNQPQHF. The CDR3 DNA reads as TGTGCCATCGCGGTCGCGGGCAATCAGCCCCAGCATTTT.

The J gene is TRBJ2-3, the V gene TRBV12-3 or TRBV12-4, with a tentative D call TRBD2 (7 bases). V was pared by 10 bases and J by 2 bases, with 13 bases between. This CDR3 region has 13 residues. DNA of the CDR3: TGTGCCACAGAGGGGGGGGTCACAGATACGCAGTATTTT. Translated: CATEGGVTDTQYF.

This clonotype was counted only a few times. The rearrangement uses TRBV24-1 and TRBJ2-3, with D maybe TRBD1 (6 bases). CDR1 KGHDR and CDR2 SFDVKD come from the germline V gene. V dropped 7 bases and J dropped 5 bases, with 9 bases sitting between them. The CDR3 is 12 residues long. As DNA, the CDR3 is TGTGCCACCAGGGGGGCGGGAGATACGCAGTATTTT. Its translation is CATRGAGDTQYF.

This clonotype was recorded many times. The CDR3 region has the DNA TGTGCCGTAGCCGGGACAGGGTCCCACGAGCAGTACTTC. Encoded protein: CAVAGTGSHEQYF. The chain has TRBV6-1 and TRBJ2-7; TRBD1 agrees at 9 bases. V shed 11 bases, J shed 5 bases, and the junction held 10 bases outside the gene matches. CDR1 and CDR2 (germline): MNHNS, SASEGT. This CDR3 spans 13 amino acids.

This clonotype is medium-sized within its sample. The chain uses TRBV28 and TRBJ1-6; D is uncertain. Germline-derived CDR1 and CDR2 are MDHEN and SYDVKM. The CDR3 consists of 18 residues. Between the trimmed V and J ends, which lost 1 base and 8 bases, there was a span of 21 bases. The CDR3 coding sequence is TGTGCCAGCAGTTTATCCGACGCGCTAGGGAGCCTTGATTCACCCCTCCACTTT. Protein product: CASSLSDALGSLDSPLHF.

This clonotype was picked up many times. J is TRBJ1-6 and V is TRBV25-1, with TRBD1 matching 9 bases. Germline CDR1 and CDR2: MGHDK and SYGVNS. The CDR3 length is 15 residues. J lost 7 bases, V lost 4 bases, and 5 bases had no gene match. The CDR3, as DNA: TGTGCCAGCAGTGCCGCGGGACAGGGCAATTCACCCCTCCACTTT. Residues: CASSAAGQGNSPLHF.

This clonotype was observed many times. The chain uses TRBV20-1 and TRBJ1-5; the D is unclear. Trimming took off 3 bases at V and 8 bases at J, with 11 bases between the two ends. The CDR3 has 12 amino acids. The germline gives CDR1 DFQATT, CDR2 SNEGSKA (reference sequence). The CDR3 DNA reads as TGCAGTGCTAGCCAAGGGCTTGAGCCCCAGCATTTT. Its protein product is CSASQGLEPQHF.

This clonotype was observed many times. V gene TRBV3-1 combines with J gene TRBJ2-5; D remains ambiguous. V lost 0 bases and J 1 base, leaving 9 bases between the germline ends. Germline lookup yields CDR1 LGHDT and CDR2 YNNKEL (reference sequence). The CDR3 consists of 15 residues. CDR3 sequence reads: CASSQDGMPQETQYF. CDR3 nucleotide sequence: TGTGCCAGCAGCCAAGATGGGATGCCCCAAGAGACCCAGTACTTC.

This clonotype is medium-sized. This chain links TRBV7-2 with TRBJ2-3; D remains ambiguous. The germline V gene encodes CDR1 SGHTA and CDR2 FQGNSA. V gave up 5 bases and J gave up 4 bases, with 13 bases separating them. This CDR3 region has 14 residues. This chain's CDR3 is CASSQNRVPDTQYF. In nucleotides, the CDR3 is TGTGCCAGCAGCCAGAACAGAGTCCCAGATACGCAGTATTTT.